The rows below give T cell receptor beta chains drawn from one sample of a study of blood T cell repertoires in COVID-19. The method was immunoSEQ multiplex PCR; TCRdb's version includes in-frame clones alone and lacks a portion of them. In the table there are around 280,000 clones, almost 90% of which are singletons. Source material: PBMCs or T cells enriched from blood (not recorded which). The receptors come from a woman between 18 and 29 years old with acute COVID-19. The CDR3 runs from the conserved cysteine through the conserved F or W. D genes are given only for firm matches. Clone size is shown for a subset of rows, as once, few, many or a class of expanded clone.

d_call: TRBD2; v_call: TRBV6-5; j_call: TRBJ2-1; cdr3_length: 15; clone_size: .; cdr3_aa: CASSYFRTSRNEQFF; cdr3_nt: TGTGCCAGCAGTTACTTCAGGACTAGCAGGAATGAGCAGTTCTTC
d_call: TRBD1; v_call: TRBV6-5; j_call: TRBJ1-2; cdr3_length: 15; clone_size: .; cdr3_aa: CTSSSRTGVSYGYTF; cdr3_nt: TGTACCAGCAGTTCCCGAACAGGGGTGAGCTATGGCTACACCTTC
d_call: TRBD2; v_call: TRBV5-1; j_call: TRBJ2-7; cdr3_length: 15; clone_size: .; cdr3_aa: CASSDWTSGKYEQYF; cdr3_nt: TGCGCCAGCAGCGATTGGACTAGCGGGAAGTACGAGCAGTACTTC
d_call: .; v_call: TRBV9; j_call: TRBJ2-3; cdr3_length: 14; clone_size: once; cdr3_aa: CASSRSGSTDTQYF; cdr3_nt: TGTGCCAGCAGCAGGTCGGGGAGCACAGATACGCAGTATTTT
d_call: .; v_call: TRBV6-4; j_call: TRBJ2-4; cdr3_length: 11; clone_size: .; cdr3_aa: CAQDGVNIQYF; cdr3_nt: TGTGCCCAAGACGGGGTAAACATTCAGTACTTC
d_call: TRBD1; v_call: TRBV30; j_call: TRBJ2-7; cdr3_length: 14; clone_size: .; cdr3_aa: CAWSVMGQGDEQYF; cdr3_nt: TGTGCCTGGAGTGTTATGGGACAGGGGGACGAGCAGTACTTC
d_call: .; v_call: TRBV7-9; j_call: TRBJ1-1; cdr3_length: 14; clone_size: .; cdr3_aa: CASSLNAGFTEAFF; cdr3_nt: TGTGCCAGCAGCTTAAACGCAGGGTTCACTGAAGCTTTCTTT
d_call: TRBD2; v_call: TRBV15; j_call: TRBJ2-1; cdr3_length: 15; clone_size: .; cdr3_aa: CATSRETSGYNEQFF; cdr3_nt: TGTGCCACCAGCAGAGAAACTAGCGGTTACAATGAGCAGTTCTTC
d_call: .; v_call: TRBV5-1; j_call: TRBJ2-5; cdr3_length: 14; clone_size: .; cdr3_aa: CASGGQSMGETQYF; cdr3_nt: TGCGCCAGCGGTGGACAGTCGATGGGAGAGACCCAGTACTTC
d_call: TRBD2; v_call: TRBV5-1; j_call: TRBJ2-7; cdr3_length: 15; clone_size: .; cdr3_aa: CASRPTSGSSNEQYF; cdr3_nt: TGCGCCAGCAGGCCTACTAGCGGGAGCAGCAACGAGCAGTACTTC
d_call: .; v_call: TRBV9; j_call: TRBJ2-5; cdr3_length: 13; clone_size: .; cdr3_aa: CASSVSGQETQYF; cdr3_nt: TGTGCCAGCAGCGTGTCAGGACAAGAGACCCAGTACTTC
d_call: TRBD2; v_call: TRBV7-9; j_call: TRBJ2-2; cdr3_length: 17; clone_size: .; cdr3_aa: CASSLEVGRRNTGELFF; cdr3_nt: TGTGCCAGCAGCTTAGAGGTCGGGAGGAGGAACACCGGGGAGCTGTTTTTT
d_call: TRBD2; v_call: TRBV2; j_call: TRBJ2-3; cdr3_length: 18; clone_size: once; cdr3_aa: CASSELRLAGGSADTQYF; cdr3_nt: TGTGCCAGCAGTGAACTGAGACTAGCGGGAGGGAGTGCAGATACGCAGTATTTT
d_call: TRBD2; v_call: TRBV5-1; j_call: TRBJ2-1; cdr3_length: 18; clone_size: .; cdr3_aa: CASSQRGSGTELYNEQFF; cdr3_nt: TGCGCCAGCAGCCAGCGGGGTAGCGGGACGGAATTATACAATGAGCAGTTCTTC
d_call: .; v_call: TRBV6-5; j_call: TRBJ1-2; cdr3_length: 13; clone_size: .; cdr3_aa: CASSPRGSYGYTF; cdr3_nt: TGTGCCAGCAGTCCGCGGGGTTCCTATGGCTACACCTTC
d_call: TRBD1; v_call: TRBV19; j_call: TRBJ1-2; cdr3_length: 15; clone_size: .; cdr3_aa: CASQKIPDRLYGYTF; cdr3_nt: TGTGCCAGTCAGAAGATCCCGGACAGGCTCTATGGCTACACCTTC
d_call: .; v_call: TRBV30; j_call: TRBJ2-5; cdr3_length: 13; clone_size: .; cdr3_aa: CAWSVSGVGTQYF; cdr3_nt: TGTGCCTGGAGTGTATCAGGCGTTGGGACCCAGTACTTC
d_call: .; v_call: TRBV29-1; j_call: TRBJ2-4; cdr3_length: 14; clone_size: .; cdr3_aa: CSVGGGTYGNIQYF; cdr3_nt: TGCAGCGTCGGTGGGGGGACCTACGGGAACATTCAGTACTTC
d_call: TRBD2; v_call: TRBV10-3; j_call: TRBJ2-3; cdr3_length: 16; clone_size: .; cdr3_aa: CAIRSPGLSGTDTQYF; cdr3_nt: TGTGCCATCAGGTCACCGGGACTAAGTGGCACAGATACGCAGTATTTT
d_call: .; v_call: TRBV3-1/TRBV3-2; j_call: TRBJ2-5; cdr3_length: 17; clone_size: .; cdr3_aa: CASSQTPKWALQETQYF; cdr3_nt: TGTGCCAGCAGCCAAACACCCAAGTGGGCATTGCAAGAGACCCAGTACTTC
d_call: .; v_call: TRBV4-2; j_call: TRBJ2-7; cdr3_length: 12; clone_size: .; cdr3_aa: CASRGDFHEQYF; cdr3_nt: TGTGCCAGCCGAGGGGACTTCCACGAGCAGTACTTC
d_call: .; v_call: TRBV18; j_call: TRBJ2-1; cdr3_length: 16; clone_size: .; cdr3_aa: CASSPPVRGNYNEQFF; cdr3_nt: TGTGCCAGCTCACCACCGGTTAGGGGAAACTACAATGAGCAGTTCTTC
d_call: TRBD2; v_call: TRBV19; j_call: TRBJ2-2; cdr3_length: 14; clone_size: .; cdr3_aa: CASGGLAATGELFF; cdr3_nt: TGTGCCAGTGGGGGACTAGCAGCCACCGGGGAGCTGTTTTTT
d_call: TRBD2; v_call: TRBV28; j_call: TRBJ2-1; cdr3_length: 17; clone_size: .; cdr3_aa: CASSTRILAGGLDEQFF; cdr3_nt: TGTGCCAGCAGCACCAGGATTCTAGCGGGAGGGCTGGATGAGCAGTTCTTC
d_call: .; v_call: TRBV5-1; j_call: TRBJ2-1; cdr3_length: 12; clone_size: .; cdr3_aa: CASRSPYNEQFF; cdr3_nt: TGCGCCAGCAGATCCCCTTACAATGAGCAGTTCTTC
d_call: TRBD1; v_call: TRBV5-5; j_call: TRBJ1-5; cdr3_length: 16; clone_size: .; cdr3_aa: CASSLLDRGGSQPQHF; cdr3_nt: TGTGCCAGCAGCTTGTTGGACAGGGGGGGGTCTCAGCCCCAGCATTTT
d_call: .; v_call: TRBV18; j_call: TRBJ1-2; cdr3_length: 14; clone_size: .; cdr3_aa: CASSPQERNYGYTF; cdr3_nt: TGTGCCAGCTCACCACAGGAGCGGAACTATGGCTACACCTTC
d_call: .; v_call: TRBV3-1/TRBV3-2; j_call: TRBJ2-7; cdr3_length: 13; clone_size: .; cdr3_aa: CASSQVRGYEQYF; cdr3_nt: TGTGCCAGCAGCCAAGTACGGGGGTACGAGCAGTACTTC
d_call: TRBD2; v_call: TRBV5-5; j_call: TRBJ2-3; cdr3_length: 15; clone_size: .; cdr3_aa: CASRLTSGATDTQYF; cdr3_nt: TGTGCCAGCAGGTTGACTAGCGGAGCCACAGATACGCAGTATTTT
d_call: .; v_call: TRBV20-1; j_call: TRBJ1-5; cdr3_length: 11; clone_size: .; cdr3_aa: CSANGNQPQHF; cdr3_nt: TGCAGTGCTAACGGGAATCAGCCCCAGCATTTT
d_call: .; v_call: TRBV12-2; j_call: TRBJ1-3; cdr3_length: 15; clone_size: .; cdr3_aa: CASRSARGAKEAIYF; cdr3_nt: TGTGCAAGTCGCTCCGCCAGGGGCGCAAAGGAAGCCATATATTTT
d_call: .; v_call: TRBV6-5; j_call: TRBJ2-1; cdr3_length: 14; clone_size: .; cdr3_aa: CASKGAGSYNEQFF; cdr3_nt: TGTGCCAGCAAGGGAGCGGGCTCCTACAATGAGCAGTTCTTC
d_call: .; v_call: TRBV4-2; j_call: TRBJ1-6; cdr3_length: 19; clone_size: .; cdr3_aa: CASSQRMRNRSSYNSPLHF; cdr3_nt: TGTGCCAGCAGCCAACGGATGAGAAACCGGAGCTCCTATAATTCACCCCTCCACTTT
d_call: .; v_call: TRBV5-1; j_call: TRBJ2-7; cdr3_length: 14; clone_size: .; cdr3_aa: CASSLGGQHYEQYF; cdr3_nt: TGCGCCAGCAGCTTGGGGGGACAACACTACGAGCAGTACTTC
d_call: .; v_call: TRBV19; j_call: TRBJ2-1; cdr3_length: 13; clone_size: .; cdr3_aa: CASSYMGGNEQFF; cdr3_nt: TGTGCCAGTAGTTATATGGGAGGCAATGAGCAGTTCTTC
d_call: TRBD2; v_call: TRBV6-6; j_call: TRBJ2-1; cdr3_length: 17; clone_size: .; cdr3_aa: CASRRLAGATRYNEQFF; cdr3_nt: TGTGCCAGCAGACGACTAGCGGGAGCCACCAGGTACAATGAGCAGTTCTTC
d_call: .; v_call: TRBV4-1; j_call: TRBJ2-1; cdr3_length: 16; clone_size: .; cdr3_aa: CASSLMGTEIYNEQFF; cdr3_nt: TGCGCCAGCAGCCTCATGGGGACTGAGATTTACAATGAGCAGTTCTTC